This TCR beta chain was identified during a study of CD8+CD57+ T cells in acquired aplastic anemia. Study summary: DNA per sorted CD4+ or CD8+ sample ranged about 0.17 to 27.4 ug, averaging around 3 ug. Healthy donors gave 9.5 million to 12 million reads on average for CD4+ cells.

The germline V and J ends were trimmed by 0 bases and 12 bases, with 15 bases remaining between them. The V gene's germline CDR1 is MNHNS and CDR2 SASEGT. The CDR3 totals 14 residues. Remarks on this clonotype: Its target is unknown.

Study results and caveats: Overlapping CD8+ CDR3 repertoires of patients and controls contained some 27 shared sequences.

Profiling that covered TCR beta VDJ and CDR3 relied on genomic DNA as its template. TCRdb re-called the reads with MiXCR, one entry per CDR3 protein. The profile covers under 200,000 distinct CDR3 sequences, with around 40% appearing a single time and 1.1% taken by the ten largest. The clonotype comes from a human donor in good health. This chain connects TRBV6-1 to TRBJ2-1; TRBD2 might be the D (6 bases). Sequenced material: sorted CD4+, CD8+, or CD8+CD57+ T cells (not recorded which) from PBMCs. The CDR3 DNA reads TGTGCCAGCAGTGAAGCGCCGGACTACCTTGGGCAGTTCTTC. It codes for CASSEAPDYLGQFF.